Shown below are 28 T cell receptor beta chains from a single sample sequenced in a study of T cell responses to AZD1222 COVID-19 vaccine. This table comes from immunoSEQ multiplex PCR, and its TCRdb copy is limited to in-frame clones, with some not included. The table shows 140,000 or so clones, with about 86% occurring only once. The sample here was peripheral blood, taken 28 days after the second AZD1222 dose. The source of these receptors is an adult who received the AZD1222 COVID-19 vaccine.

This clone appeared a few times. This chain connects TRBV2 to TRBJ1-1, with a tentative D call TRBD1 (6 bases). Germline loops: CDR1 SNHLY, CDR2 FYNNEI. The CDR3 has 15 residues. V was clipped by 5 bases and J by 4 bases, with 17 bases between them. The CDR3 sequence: CASSRVTGPGTEAFF. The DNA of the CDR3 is TGTGCCAGCAGTCGAGTCACAGGGCCCGGCACTGAAGCTTTCTTT.

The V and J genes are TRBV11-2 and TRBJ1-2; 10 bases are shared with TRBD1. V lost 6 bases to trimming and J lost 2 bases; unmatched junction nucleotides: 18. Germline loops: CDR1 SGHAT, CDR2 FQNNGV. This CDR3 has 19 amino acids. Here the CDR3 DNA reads TGTGCCAGCAGGTCTCTGGGCCCCGGGACAGGGGCAGGCAACTATGGCTACACCTTC. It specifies CASRSLGPGTGAGNYGYTF.

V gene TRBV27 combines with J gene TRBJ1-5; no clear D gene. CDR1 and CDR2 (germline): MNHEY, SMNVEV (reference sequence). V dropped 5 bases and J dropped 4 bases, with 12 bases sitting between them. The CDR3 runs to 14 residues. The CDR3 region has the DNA TGTGCCAGCAGTCCCACACGGATGAATCAGCCCCAGCATTTT. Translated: CASSPTRMNQPQHF.

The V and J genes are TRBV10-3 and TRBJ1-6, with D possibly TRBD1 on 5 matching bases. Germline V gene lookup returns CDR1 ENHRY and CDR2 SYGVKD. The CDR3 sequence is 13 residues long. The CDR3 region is CALGQDYNSPLHF. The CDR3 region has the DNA TGTGCTTTGGGGCAGGACTACAATTCACCCCTCCACTTT.

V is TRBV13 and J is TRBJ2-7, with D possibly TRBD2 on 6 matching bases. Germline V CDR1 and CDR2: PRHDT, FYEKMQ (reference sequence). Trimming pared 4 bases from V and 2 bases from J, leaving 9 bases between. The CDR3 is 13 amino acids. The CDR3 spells CASSWGLTYEQYF. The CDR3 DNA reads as TGTGCCAGCAGCTGGGGACTGACCTACGAGCAGTACTTC.

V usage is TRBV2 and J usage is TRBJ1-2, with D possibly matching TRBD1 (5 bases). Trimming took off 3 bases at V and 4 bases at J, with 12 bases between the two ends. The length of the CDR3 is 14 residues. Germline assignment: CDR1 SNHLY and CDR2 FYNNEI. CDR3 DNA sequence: TGTGCCAGCAGTGAGGGGCAGGACGGCTATGGCTACACCTTC. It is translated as CASSEGQDGYGYTF. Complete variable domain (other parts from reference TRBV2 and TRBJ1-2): EPEVTQTPSHQVTQMGQEVILRCVPISNHLYFYWYRQILGQKVEFLVSFYNNEISEKSEIFDDQFSVERPDGSNFTLKIRSTKLEDSAMYFCASSEGQDGYGYTFGSGTRLTVV.

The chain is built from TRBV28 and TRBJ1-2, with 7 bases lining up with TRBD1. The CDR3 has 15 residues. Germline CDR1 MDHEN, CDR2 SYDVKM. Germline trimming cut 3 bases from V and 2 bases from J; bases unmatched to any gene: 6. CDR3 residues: CASSFPGQINYGYTF. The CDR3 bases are TGTGCCAGCAGTTTCCCGGGACAGATAAACTATGGCTACACCTTC.

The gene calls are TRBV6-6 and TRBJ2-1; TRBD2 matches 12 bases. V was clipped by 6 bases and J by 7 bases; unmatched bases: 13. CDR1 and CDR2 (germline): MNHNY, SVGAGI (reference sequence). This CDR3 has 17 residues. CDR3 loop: CASSRGTSGPEGNEQFF. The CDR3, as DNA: TGTGCCAGCAGCCGAGGGACTAGCGGGCCTGAGGGGAATGAGCAGTTCTTC.

This CDR3 is CASSLTEGGPAQYF. The CDR3 nucleotides read TGTGCCAGCAGTCTCACGGAGGGGGGCCCGGCCCAGTACTTC. V usage is TRBV9 and J usage is TRBJ2-5, with D tentatively TRBD1 or TRBD2 (6 bases each). Trimming took off 5 bases at V and 9 bases at J, with 20 bases between the two ends. Per germline, CDR1 SGDLS and CDR2 YYNGEE. The CDR3 extends over 14 amino acids.

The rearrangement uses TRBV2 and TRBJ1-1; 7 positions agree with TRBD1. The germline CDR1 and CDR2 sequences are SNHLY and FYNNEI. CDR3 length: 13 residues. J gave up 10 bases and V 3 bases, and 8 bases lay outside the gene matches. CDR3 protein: CASSEGNSGGAFF. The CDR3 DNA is TGTGCCAGCAGTGAGGGTAACTCAGGGGGAGCTTTCTTT. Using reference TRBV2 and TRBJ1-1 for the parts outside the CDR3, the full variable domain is EPEVTQTPSHQVTQMGQEVILRCVPISNHLYFYWYRQILGQKVEFLVSFYNNEISEKSEIFDDQFSVERPDGSNFTLKIRSTKLEDSAMYFCASSEGNSGGAFFGQGTRLTVV.

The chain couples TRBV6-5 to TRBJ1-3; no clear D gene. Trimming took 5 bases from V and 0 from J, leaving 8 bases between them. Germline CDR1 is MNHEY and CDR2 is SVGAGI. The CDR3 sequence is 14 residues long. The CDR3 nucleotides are TGTGCCAGCAGTAGCCGAACCTCTGGAAACACCATATATTTT. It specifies CASSSRTSGNTIYF.

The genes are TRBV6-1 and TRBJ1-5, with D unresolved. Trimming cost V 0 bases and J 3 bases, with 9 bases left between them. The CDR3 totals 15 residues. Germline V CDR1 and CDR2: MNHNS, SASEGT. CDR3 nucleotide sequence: TGTGCCAGCAGTGAAGCGGCCGGGGACAATCAGCCCCAGCATTTT. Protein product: CASSEAAGDNQPQHF.

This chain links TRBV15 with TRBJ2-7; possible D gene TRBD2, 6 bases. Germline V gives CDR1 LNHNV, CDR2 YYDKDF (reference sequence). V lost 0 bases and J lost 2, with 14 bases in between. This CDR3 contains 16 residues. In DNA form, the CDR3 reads TGTGCCACCAGCAGAGATAGTATGGAGGGCCCCTACGAGCAGTACTTC. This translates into CATSRDSMEGPYEQYF.

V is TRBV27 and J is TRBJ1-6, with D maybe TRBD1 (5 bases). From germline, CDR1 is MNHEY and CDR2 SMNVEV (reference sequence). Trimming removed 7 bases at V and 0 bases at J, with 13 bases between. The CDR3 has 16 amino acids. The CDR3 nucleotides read TGTGCCAGCACCCCTACCAGGGTCTCCTATAATTCACCCCTCCACTTT. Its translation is CASTPTRVSYNSPLHF.

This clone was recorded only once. CDR3 sequence: CASSPGTDQPQHF. CDR3 DNA: TGTGCCAGCAGCCCAGGGACGGATCAGCCCCAGCATTTT. J is TRBJ1-5 and V is TRBV5-6, with D perhaps TRBD1 (5 bases). The ends were cut back, 4 bases at V and 5 bases at J, with 10 bases in the middle. The CDR3 has 13 residues. In germline, CDR1 is SGHDT, CDR2 YYEEEE.

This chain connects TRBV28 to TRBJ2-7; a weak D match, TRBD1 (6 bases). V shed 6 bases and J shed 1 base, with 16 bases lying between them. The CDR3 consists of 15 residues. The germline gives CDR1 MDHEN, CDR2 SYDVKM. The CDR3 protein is CASRYTGSWSYEQYF. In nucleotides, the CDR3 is TGTGCCAGCAGATATACAGGGAGTTGGTCCTACGAGCAGTACTTC.

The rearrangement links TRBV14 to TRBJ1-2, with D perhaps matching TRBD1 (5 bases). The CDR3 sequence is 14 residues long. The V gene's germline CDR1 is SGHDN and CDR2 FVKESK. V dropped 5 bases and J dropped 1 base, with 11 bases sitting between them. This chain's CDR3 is CASSRAGGNYGYTF. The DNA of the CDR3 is TGTGCCAGCAGCAGGGCGGGGGGTAACTATGGCTACACCTTC.

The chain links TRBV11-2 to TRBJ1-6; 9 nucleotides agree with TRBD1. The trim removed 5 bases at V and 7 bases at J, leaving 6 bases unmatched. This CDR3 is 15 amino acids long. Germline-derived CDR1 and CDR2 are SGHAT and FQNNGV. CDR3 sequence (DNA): TGTGCCAGCAGCAAGGGGACAGGGACGAATTCACCCCTCCACTTT. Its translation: CASSKGTGTNSPLHF.

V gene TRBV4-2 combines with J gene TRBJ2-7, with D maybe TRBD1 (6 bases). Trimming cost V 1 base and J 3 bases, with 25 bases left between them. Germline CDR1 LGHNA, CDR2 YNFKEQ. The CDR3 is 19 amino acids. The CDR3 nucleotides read TGTGCCAGCAGCCAAGGGCCCCCGGCCACAGGGTTCGGACTCTACGAGCAGTACTTC. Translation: CASSQGPPATGFGLYEQYF.

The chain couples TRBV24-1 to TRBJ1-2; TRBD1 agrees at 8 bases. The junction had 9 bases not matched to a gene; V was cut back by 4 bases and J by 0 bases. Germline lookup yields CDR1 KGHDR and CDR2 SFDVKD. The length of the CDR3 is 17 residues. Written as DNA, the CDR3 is TGTGCCACCAGTGAATCGGACAGGGCGGATTCTAACTATGGCTACACCTTC. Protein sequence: CATSESDRADSNYGYTF.

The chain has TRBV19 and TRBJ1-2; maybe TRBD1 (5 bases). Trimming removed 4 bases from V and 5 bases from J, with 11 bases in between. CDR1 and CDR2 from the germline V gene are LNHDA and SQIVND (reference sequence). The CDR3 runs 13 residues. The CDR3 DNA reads TGTGCCAGTAGTACGGGGACGGTATATGGCTACACCTTC. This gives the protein CASSTGTVYGYTF.

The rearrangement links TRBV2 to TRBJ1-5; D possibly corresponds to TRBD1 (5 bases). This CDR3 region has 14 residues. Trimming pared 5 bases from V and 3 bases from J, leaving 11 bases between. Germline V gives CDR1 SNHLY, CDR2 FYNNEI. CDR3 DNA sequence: TGTGCCAGCAGTAGGGGTATGAACAATCAGCCCCAGCATTTT. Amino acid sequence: CASSRGMNNQPQHF.

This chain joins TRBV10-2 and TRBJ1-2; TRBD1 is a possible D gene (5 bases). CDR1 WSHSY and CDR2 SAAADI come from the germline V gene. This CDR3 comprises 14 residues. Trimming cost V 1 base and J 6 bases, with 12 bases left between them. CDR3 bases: TGCGCCAGCAGTGAGTACCAGGGAGTGAATGGCTACACCTTC. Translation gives CASSEYQGVNGYTF.

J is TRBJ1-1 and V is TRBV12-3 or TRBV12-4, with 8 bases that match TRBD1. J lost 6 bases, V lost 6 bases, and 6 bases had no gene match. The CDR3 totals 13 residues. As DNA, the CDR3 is TGTGCCAGCAGGTTGATACAGGGGGCTGAAGCTTTCTTT. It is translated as CASRLIQGAEAFF.

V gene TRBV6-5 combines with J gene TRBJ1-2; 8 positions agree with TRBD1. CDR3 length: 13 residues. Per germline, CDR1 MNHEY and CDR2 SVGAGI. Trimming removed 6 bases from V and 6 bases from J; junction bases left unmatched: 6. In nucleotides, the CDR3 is TGTGCCAGCAGAGGACAGGGCGTCCATGGCTACACCTTC. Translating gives CASRGQGVHGYTF.

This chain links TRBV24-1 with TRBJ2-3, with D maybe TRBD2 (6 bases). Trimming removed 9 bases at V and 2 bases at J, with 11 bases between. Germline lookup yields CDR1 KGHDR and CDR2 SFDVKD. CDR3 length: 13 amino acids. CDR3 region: CATGKGLTDTQYF. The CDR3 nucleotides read TGTGCCACCGGTAAGGGACTCACAGATACGCAGTATTTT.

The CDR3 DNA reads TGTGCCAGCAGCTTAGCACAGGGGGCTGAAAAACTGTTTTTT. Protein product: CASSLAQGAEKLFF. This chain links TRBV7-9 with TRBJ1-4; TRBD1 aligns across 9 bases. Germline V gives CDR1 SEHNR, CDR2 FQNEAQ (reference sequence). This CDR3 is built from 14 residues. The trim removed 0 bases at V and 7 bases at J, leaving 0 bases unmatched.

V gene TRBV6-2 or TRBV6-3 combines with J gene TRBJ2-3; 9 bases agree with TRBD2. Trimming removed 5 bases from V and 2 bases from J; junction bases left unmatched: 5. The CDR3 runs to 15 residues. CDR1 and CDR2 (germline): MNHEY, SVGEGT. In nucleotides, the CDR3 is TGTGCCAGCAGTGGGGCTAGCGGGGACACAGATACGCAGTATTTT. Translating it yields CASSGASGDTDTQYF.